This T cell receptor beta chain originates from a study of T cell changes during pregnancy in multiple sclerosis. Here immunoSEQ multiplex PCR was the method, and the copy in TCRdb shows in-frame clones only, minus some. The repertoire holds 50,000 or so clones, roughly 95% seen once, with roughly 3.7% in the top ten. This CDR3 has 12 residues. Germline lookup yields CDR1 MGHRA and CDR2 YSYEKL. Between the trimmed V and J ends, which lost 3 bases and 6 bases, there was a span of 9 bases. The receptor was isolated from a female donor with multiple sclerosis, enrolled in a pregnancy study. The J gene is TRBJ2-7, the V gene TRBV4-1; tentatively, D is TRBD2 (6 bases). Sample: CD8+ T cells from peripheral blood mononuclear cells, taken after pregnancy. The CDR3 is CASSHGGGEQYF. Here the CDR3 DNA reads TGCGCCAGCAGCCACGGGGGTGGCGAGCAGTACTTC.